The rows below give T cell receptor beta chains drawn from one sample of a study of blood T cell repertoires in COVID-19. Here immunoSEQ multiplex PCR was the method, and the copy in TCRdb shows in-frame clones only, minus some. The repertoire holds 150,000 or so clones, with approximately 83% as singletons. Source material: peripheral blood. The receptors derive from a woman aged 55-69 years with COVID-19, enrolled during active disease. The conserved cysteine and the conserved F or W are not part of the CDR3 here. A D gene is named only where the DNA matches it firmly.

J gene,D gene,V gene,CDR3 protein
TRBJ1-1,TRBD1,TRBV10-3,AISELTGGYTEAF
TRBJ1-6,TRBD1,TRBV2,ASSEQGGTPLH
TRBJ2-3,TRBD2,TRBV28,ASSPLNSGSTQY
TRBJ2-6,NA,TRBV7-8,ASSLTAGANVLT
TRBJ2-4,TRBD1,TRBV9,ASSAGGWNIQY
TRBJ2-7,NA,TRBV5-5,ASSPGLFSYEQY
TRBJ2-7,TRBD2,TRBV3-1/TRBV3-2,ASSQAAGGIEQY
TRBJ1-2,TRBD1,TRBV19,ASSIPPLRDSFYGYT
TRBJ2-2,TRBD1,TRBV6-5,ASSLGTGYTGELF
TRBJ2-1,TRBD1,TRBV7-6,ASSLVPPGQGADEQF
TRBJ2-1,TRBD2,TRBV24-1,ATSDSLTSGGGNEQF
TRBJ2-1,NA,TRBV7-3,ASSHNSLDYSPDNEQF
TRBJ1-2,TRBD1,TRBV5-4,ASSPDRDYGYT
TRBJ1-3,TRBD1,TRBV7-2,ASSLGRTGSGNTIY
TRBJ1-5,NA,TRBV21-1,ASMLQGYNQPQH
TRBJ2-1,NA,TRBV7-3,ASSLFRASNNEQF
TRBJ2-2,NA,TRBV12-3/TRBV12-4,ASRQGTVGELF
TRBJ1-5,NA,TRBV19,ASRRAGTREYQPQH
TRBJ1-1,NA,TRBV5-1,ASSRGLMNTEAF
TRBJ2-1,NA,TRBV7-2,ASRPAGSSYNEQF
TRBJ2-1,NA,TRBV7-3,ASSLRVRNEQF
TRBJ2-1,NA,TRBV19,ASSIGGVLIEQF
TRBJ1-5,NA,TRBV5-6,ASSMTPYSNQPQH
TRBJ2-5,NA,TRBV2,ASSEIHEETQY
TRBJ2-2,NA,TRBV3-1/TRBV3-2,ASSQDLSGGELF
TRBJ1-5,NA,TRBV6-5,ASSYRGINQPQH
TRBJ2-5,NA,TRBV19,ASSIGTPQETQY
TRBJ1-2,NA,TRBV29-1,SVDSGQKYGYT
TRBJ2-7,NA,TRBV7-2,ASSLAYGDYEQY
TRBJ1-1,NA,TRBV5-1,ASSLEAGNTEAF
TRBJ1-2,NA,TRBV6-1,ASSEVAEAGYT
TRBJ1-2,NA,TRBV30,AWRKGGYT
TRBJ1-6,NA,TRBV7-9,ASSLRGGSYNSPLH
TRBJ1-1,TRBD1,TRBV7-8,ASSLGQGNTEAF
TRBJ1-1,NA,TRBV18,ASSPQESLDTEAF
TRBJ2-1,TRBD1,TRBV18,ASSPTTGEGHYNEQF
TRBJ2-1,TRBD2,TRBV9,ASSVETIRAGGYNEQF
TRBJ2-2,NA,TRBV7-3,ASSSSVPTGELF
TRBJ2-5,TRBD1,TRBV7-3,ASSLIGQGGGGETQY
TRBJ2-1,NA,TRBV6-6,ASSRSGGRYLRSYNEQF
TRBJ2-1,TRBD2,TRBV27,ASSLAGHINEQF
TRBJ1-5,NA,TRBV2,ASSEALGQGEPQH
TRBJ1-2,TRBD1,TRBV24-1,ATSDALTGLKGYT
TRBJ1-5,TRBD1,TRBV28,ASSLLPRQGWQPQH
TRBJ2-7,TRBD2,TRBV7-2,ASSPGTIYEQY
TRBJ1-2,NA,TRBV5-1,ASSFSGREGSGYT
TRBJ2-1,TRBD2,TRBV5-4,ASSERGPYNEQF
TRBJ1-1,TRBD1,TRBV7-3,ASSDRANTEAF
TRBJ1-2,TRBD1,TRBV5-1,ASSLGQGEGYT
TRBJ2-3,NA,TRBV7-2,ASSLSSGYPTDTQY
TRBJ2-5,TRBD2,TRBV11-2,ASSPRLAGHRWATQY
TRBJ1-2,TRBD1,TRBV6-6,ASSRTTLAGGESGYT